This passage covers 27 T cell receptor beta chains from one sample sequenced in a study of neurological immune-mediated disorders. MiXCR, applied by TCRdb to the 5' RACE reads, yields one record per CDR3 protein. The sample comprises 50,000 to 65,000 distinct CDR3 sequences, roughly 3.5% of which are singletons, and less than 2% rests with the top ten. The sample was PBMCs. The source is a man aged 25-40 years with multiple sclerosis.

This clonotype was seen only a few times. J is TRBJ2-5 and V is TRBV5-1; tentatively, D is TRBD1 (5 bases). V lost 0 bases and J 2 bases, leaving 11 bases between the germline ends. CDR3 length equals 15 residues. Germline V gives CDR1 SGHRS, CDR2 YFSETQ. The CDR3 DNA reads as TGCGCCAGCAGCTTGGCACAGGCCGCTCAAGAGACCCAGTACTTC. This encodes CASSLAQAAQETQYF.

This clonotype came up many times. The chain uses TRBV20-1 and TRBJ2-1, with D unresolved. V was trimmed by 0 bases and J by 9 bases, leaving 9 bases between them. The CDR3 spans 12 residues. Germline V gene data show CDR1 as DFQATT and CDR2 as SNEGSKA (reference sequence). CDR3 coding DNA: TGCAGTGCTAGAGAACGTGGTCCTGAGCAGTTCTTC. Its protein product is CSARERGPEQFF.

There are many counts of this clonotype. The V call is TRBV5-1, the J call TRBJ1-4, with 10 bases fitting TRBD1. The J segment lost 11 bases and the V segment lost 4 bases, leaving 11 bases of the junction unmatched. The germline V gene has CDR1 SGHRS and CDR2 YFSETQ. The CDR3 sequence is 15 residues long. The CDR3 here is CASSAGGTGAWKLFF. The CDR3 nucleotides read TGCGCCAGCAGCGCCGGCGGGACAGGGGCGTGGAAACTGTTTTTT.

The chain combines TRBV29-1 with TRBJ2-1; TRBD1 matches at 12 bases. Per germline, CDR1 SQVTM and CDR2 ANQGSEA. The CDR3 is made up of 16 amino acids. V dropped 1 base and J dropped 7; count of bases not matched to a gene: 8. The CDR3 reads CSVEGAGTGGANEQFF. In nucleotides, the CDR3 is TGCAGCGTTGAAGGGGCGGGGACAGGGGGCGCGAATGAGCAGTTCTTC.

At least ten counts were recorded for this clonotype. The J gene is TRBJ2-7, the V gene TRBV10-2; TRBD2 might be the D (5 bases). Germline V gene data show CDR1 as WSHSY and CDR2 as SAAADI. The length of the CDR3 is 13 residues. V dropped 6 bases and J dropped 0 bases, with 9 bases sitting between them. CDR3 sequence (DNA): TGCGCCAGCAGAGAGGGCTACTCCTACGAGCAGTACTTC. Translation gives CASREGYSYEQYF.

This clonotype was counted at least ten times. This chain uses TRBV3-1 with TRBJ2-5, with 9 bases aligning to TRBD1. CDR3 size: 16 residues. After removal of 3 bases from V and 1 base from J, the junction contained 6 bases not matched to a gene. Germline V gene data show CDR1 as LGHDT and CDR2 as YNNKEL (reference sequence). The CDR3 protein is CASSHYRGRAQETQYF. The CDR3 DNA reads TGTGCCAGCAGCCACTACAGGGGGCGCGCCCAAGAGACCCAGTACTTC.

This clonotype was detected many times. The J gene is TRBJ2-7, the V gene TRBV12-3 or TRBV12-4; 9 bases line up with TRBD1. CDR3 size: 14 residues. With 0 bases clipped from V and 3 bases from J, the junction kept 0 bases outside the gene matches. This CDR3 is CASSLADRGYEQYF. The CDR3 nucleotides read TGTGCCAGCAGTTTAGCGGACAGGGGCTACGAGCAGTACTTC.

This clonotype was counted at least ten times. The chain uses TRBV5-1 and TRBJ2-1; D is unresolved. CDR1 is SGHRS and CDR2 is YFSETQ in the germline V gene. Trimming left V 0 bases short and J 6 bases short, with 10 bases between. The CDR3 length is 14 residues. The CDR3 coding sequence is TGCGCCAGCAGCTTGGGTAACGGATTCAATGAGCAGTTCTTC. As protein: CASSLGNGFNEQFF.

This clonotype was observed many times. J is TRBJ2-7 and V is TRBV5-1; 9 bases fit TRBD1. The CDR3 has 15 residues. The V gene's germline CDR1 is SGHRS and CDR2 YFSETQ. V shed 2 bases and J 5 bases; nucleotides not matched to a gene: 8. The CDR3 loop reads CASSFPGQGNDEQYF. The CDR3, as DNA: TGCGCCAGCAGCTTCCCGGGACAGGGTAACGACGAGCAGTACTTC. The full variable domain, in which reference TRBV5-1 and TRBJ2-7 provide the parts outside the CDR3, is KAGVTQTPRYLIKTRGQQVTLSCSPISGHRSVSWYQQTPGQGLQFLFEYFSETQRNKGNFPGRFSGRQFSNSRSEMNVSTLELGDSALYLCASSFPGQGNDEQYFGPGTRLTVT.

For this clonotype: A junction boundary mismatches the germline segment, possibly from a read error. The chain carries TRBV12-3 or TRBV12-4 and TRBJ1-5; D gene uncertain. The CDR3 extends over 14 amino acids. CDR3 nucleotide sequence: TGTGCCAGCAGTTTTACAGACGGGGATCAGCCCCAGAATTTT. As protein: CASSFTDGDQPQNF.

With regard to this clonotype: A read error may be the cause here, since a much bigger clone is one base away. The chain carries TRBV4-1 and TRBJ2-3; no definite D call. The V and J ends lost 5 bases and 0 bases respectively, with 15 bases between them. The CDR3 is 16 amino acids. Germline CDR1 and CDR2: MGHRA and YSYEKL. The CDR3 bases are TGCGCCAGCAGCTCTAGTCGGGCCACTAGCACAGATACGCAGTATTTT. Translation gives CASSSSRATSTDTQYF.

For this clonotype: This sequence may be a read error, since a much larger clone differs from it by one base. The chain carries TRBV5-1 and TRBJ2-3; D ambiguous. Per germline, CDR1 SGHRS and CDR2 YFSETQ. The CDR3 is 12 amino acids. The CDR3 sequence: CASSPNTDTRYF. CDR3 DNA sequence: TGCGCCAGCAGCCCTAACACAGATACGCGGTATTTT.

This clonotype was found many times. The gene calls are TRBV25-1 and TRBJ2-2; D unresolved. This CDR3 has 14 amino acids. Germline CDR1 reads MGHDK; CDR2 reads SYGVNS. V was cut by 2 bases and J by 3 bases, with 7 bases left in between. The CDR3 reads CASSESTHTGELFF. In nucleotides, the CDR3 is TGTGCCAGCAGTGAAAGTACACACACCGGGGAGCTGTTTTTT.

This clonotype was recorded at least ten times. V is TRBV12-3 or TRBV12-4 and J is TRBJ1-2, with a tentative D call TRBD1 (5 bases). The CDR3 is made up of 14 amino acids. Trimming removed 2 bases from V and 7 bases from J, with 14 bases in between. CDR3 nucleotide sequence: TGTGCCAGCAGTTTAACCGGGATTCAGGGTGGCTACACCTTC. Translating gives CASSLTGIQGGYTF.

This clonotype was picked up many times. This chain uses TRBV2 with TRBJ2-5, with D unclear. From germline, CDR1 is SNHLY and CDR2 FYNNEI. Trimming left V 8 bases short and J 1 base short, with 8 bases between. The CDR3 contains 12 residues. CDR3 sequence (DNA): TGTGCCAGCTCCAAAGCCCAAGAGACCCAGTACTTC. Its protein product is CASSKAQETQYF.

This clonotype was seen at least ten times. Germline is not matched at one junction end, which may reflect a read error. V gene TRBV28 combines with J gene TRBJ1-5; D perhaps matches TRBD1 (6 bases). Germline assignment: CDR1 MDHEN and CDR2 SYDVKM. The CDR3 has 14 residues. The CDR3 DNA reads as TGTGCCAGCAGTCTTCCCCGGGGGCAGGGGCCCCAGAATTTT. Its protein product is CASSLPRGQGPQNF.

This clonotype was observed many times. The V and J genes are TRBV7-2 and TRBJ1-4, with D possibly TRBD1 on 5 matching bases. Germline V gene lookup returns CDR1 SGHTA and CDR2 FQGNSA. The ends were cut back, 4 bases at V and 4 bases at J, with 13 bases in the middle. The CDR3 totals 15 residues. Written as DNA, the CDR3 is TGTGCCAGCAGCTCCCAGGGTAGGGTTAATGAAAAACTGTTTTTT. Translating it yields CASSSQGRVNEKLFF.

There are many counts of this clonotype. The chain has TRBV27 and TRBJ1-2; 11 positions match TRBD1. The germline gives CDR1 MNHEY, CDR2 SMNVEV (reference sequence). This CDR3 has 14 amino acids. With 7 bases clipped from V and 5 bases from J, the junction kept 6 bases outside the gene matches. Here the CDR3 reads CASTRTGGAYGYTF. In DNA form, the CDR3 reads TGTGCCAGCACCCGGACAGGGGGCGCTTATGGCTACACCTTC.

This chain links TRBV5-1 with TRBJ2-1, with D perhaps matching TRBD2 (5 bases). V was cut by 0 bases and J by 7 bases, with 11 bases left in between. This CDR3 spans 14 amino acids. CDR1 is SGHRS and CDR2 is YFSETQ in the germline V gene. The CDR3 here is CASSLEATGNEQFF. The CDR3, as DNA: TGCGCCAGCAGCTTGGAGGCGACGGGGAATGAGCAGTTCTTC.

This clonotype was counted ten times or more. This chain connects TRBV12-3 or TRBV12-4 to TRBJ2-1, with D maybe TRBD1 (6 bases). Trimming took off 3 bases at V and 4 bases at J, with 10 bases between the two ends. CDR3 length equals 14 residues. DNA of the CDR3: TGTGCCAGCAGTTTGGAGACAGGATACAATGAGCAGTTCTTC. This sequence encodes CASSLETGYNEQFF.

This clonotype was seen ten or more times. The CDR3 reads CASSPREIDTEAFF. The DNA for the CDR3 is TGCGCCAGCAGCCCCAGGGAGATTGACACTGAAGCTTTCTTT. The V call is TRBV5-1, the J call TRBJ1-1; D is perhaps TRBD1 (5 bases). Trimming removed 4 bases from V and 3 bases from J, with 13 bases in between. Germline V gives CDR1 SGHRS, CDR2 YFSETQ. CDR3 length: 14 amino acids.

There are many counts of this clonotype. The rearrangement uses TRBV28 and TRBJ2-7; 11 nucleotides line up with TRBD2. V trimming: 6 bases; J trimming: 3 bases; junction bases outside the gene matches: 4. Germline V gene sequence: CDR1 MDHEN, CDR2 SYDVKM. The CDR3 sequence is 14 residues long. The CDR3 DNA sequence: TGTGCCAGCAGCACGGGACTAGCGGTCTACGAGCAGTACTTC. Protein product: CASSTGLAVYEQYF.

This clonotype has a count of ten or more. The chain uses TRBV9 and TRBJ2-1; D not resolved. CDR3 length: 12 residues. The V gene lost 0 bases and the J gene lost 6 bases, with 4 bases spanning the gap. Germline V CDR1 and CDR2: SGDLS, YYNGEE. The CDR3 sequence: CASSVDPNEQFF. CDR3 bases: TGTGCCAGCAGCGTAGACCCCAATGAGCAGTTCTTC. The complete variable domain, with remaining parts taken from reference TRBV9 and TRBJ2-1, reads DSGVTQTPKHLITATGQRVTLRCSPRSGDLSVYWYQQSLDQGLQFLIQYYNGEERAKGNILERFSAQQFPDLHSELNLSSLELGDSALYFCASSVDPNEQFFGPGTRLTVL.

This clonotype came up many times. The chain has TRBV27 and TRBJ1-1, with D uncertain. V gave up 5 bases and J gave up 0 bases, with 10 bases separating them. The CDR3 has 14 residues. Germline lookup yields CDR1 MNHEY and CDR2 SMNVEV (reference sequence). The DNA for the CDR3 is TGTGCCAGCAGTGGGCCGAGGTTGAACACTGAAGCTTTCTTT. Translation gives CASSGPRLNTEAFF.

This clonotype was picked up many times. The rearrangement uses TRBV9 and TRBJ2-5, with D unresolved. Per the germline V gene, CDR1 is SGDLS and CDR2 is YYNGEE. The CDR3 is 14 amino acids. Trimming took 0 bases from V and 5 from J, leaving 11 bases between them. The CDR3, as DNA: TGTGCCAGCAGCGTAGAAGCTAGTGCTGAGACCCAGTACTTC. It specifies CASSVEASAETQYF.

This rearrangement joins TRBV20-1 to TRBJ1-4, with D perhaps TRBD1 (5 bases). Trimming removed 2 bases at V and 4 bases at J, with 11 bases between. Germline-derived CDR1 and CDR2 are DFQATT and SNEGSKA (reference sequence). CDR3 size: 14 residues. This CDR3 is CSARSGGGNEKLFF. The CDR3 nucleotides read TGCAGTGCTAGATCCGGGGGGGGTAATGAAAAACTGTTTTTT.

This clonotype has at least ten counts. The V call is TRBV11-2, the J call TRBJ2-7; the match to TRBD2 covers 9 bases. Germline CDR1 and CDR2: SGHAT and FQNNGV. V trimming: 5 bases; J trimming: 4 bases; junction bases outside the gene matches: 6. The CDR3 consists of 14 residues. CDR3 in DNA: TGTGCCAGCAGCCCCCAGGCGGGGGGGTACGAGCAGTACTTC. Protein: CASSPQAGGYEQYF. Variable domain in full (rest from reference TRBV11-2 and TRBJ2-7): EAGVAQSPRYKIIEKRQSVAFWCNPISGHATLYWYQQILGQGPKLLIQFQNNGVVDDSQLPKDRFSAERLKGVDSTLKIQPAKLEDSAVYLCASSPQAGGYEQYFGPGTRLTVT.